This T cell receptor (beta chain) appears in the sequencing data of a study of T cells after yellow fever vaccination. TCRdb processed the 5' RACE reads anew with MiXCR; each CDR3 protein has one entry. The profile shows about 350,000 distinct CDR3 sequences, roughly 10% of them singletons. The germline V and J ends were trimmed by 11 bases and 1 base, with 18 bases remaining between them. The CDR3 runs 15 residues. Germline CDR1 is LGHDT and CDR2 is YNNKEL (reference sequence). The TCR originated in a man aged 18 to 35 who received the YFV17D yellow fever vaccine. The material was PBMCs, obtained on the day of the first yellow fever vaccination. J is TRBJ2-1 and V is TRBV3-1; TRBD1 is a possible D gene (5 bases). The CDR3 reads CACCQVQVSYNEQFF. The CDR3 coding sequence is TGTGCCTGCTGCCAAGTACAGGTGTCCTACAATGAGCAGTTCTTC.